This TCR beta chain originates from a study of neoadjuvant anti-PD-1 for oral cavity cancer. For the study at large: Patients mostly received three to four biweekly nivolumab doses at 3 mg/kg before surgery. Around day 43, patients without progression received a fourth nivolumab dose before surgery. Overall study results and limits: Expansion of preexisting intratumoral clones was suggested to aid response.

Using immunoSEQ multiplex PCR, the repertoire was profiled, and TCRdb retains in-frame clones only, with some absent. The profile shows approximately 7,100 clones, nearly 45% of them singletons. These oral cavity squamous cell carcinomas were HPV-negative and locally advanced. V lost 7 bases and J 7 bases, leaving 9 bases between the germline ends. CDR3 length: 11 amino acids. Germline V CDR1 and CDR2: SGHKS, YYEKEE (reference sequence). This clone turned up a few times. The antigen remains unidentified. The chain recombines TRBV5-5 with TRBJ1-3, with no clear D. This specimen was tumor tissue, taken before nivolumab (anti-PD-1) treatment. This receptor was identified in a person aged 35-79 years with oral cavity squamous cell carcinoma. DNA of the CDR3: TGTGCCAGCGTTAGAGAGAACACCATATATTTT. Protein: CASVRENTIYF.